Sequencing of this TCR beta chain was carried out in a study of technical replicates of blood from a handful of donors. Clones were read by immunoSEQ multiplex PCR, and TCRdb kept only the in-frame ones, dropping some. This table has tens of thousands of clones, around 93% appearing once. This CDR3 is 16 amino acids long. J was trimmed by 5 bases and V by 2 bases; bases with no gene match: 10. CDR1 and CDR2 from the germline V gene are MNHEY and SVGAGI. The chain uses TRBV6-5 and TRBJ2-5, with 8 bases identical to TRBD1. Material for sequencing was T cells isolated from PBMCs. This receptor was identified in a human donor in good health. CDR3 bases: TGTGCCAGCAGTTACGGTTCGACAGGGGCTGGCGAGACCCAGTACTTC. It encodes CASSYGSTGAGETQYF.